This TCR beta chain was recovered during a study of OX40 agonist ivuxolimab in advanced cancers. Study as a whole: Patients were infused with ivuxolimab every 2 weeks at 0.01 to 10 mg/kg.

The repertoire was sequenced with immunoSEQ multiplex PCR; TCRdb's copy has only in-frame clones and lacks some. In the table there are just under 55,000 clones, about 80% of which are singletons. On this clone: What it binds is unknown.

CDR1 MNHEY and CDR2 SMNVEV come from the germline V gene (reference sequence). V dropped 6 bases and J dropped 10; count of bases not matched to a gene: 12. This CDR3 is 15 amino acids long. Study-level results: Some of the lowest clonal expansion was seen in partial responders at 0.1-3.0 mg/kg. CD4+ T cells averaged fewer expanded clones than CD8+ T cells.

The specimen was CD4+ or CD8+ T cells sorted from blood, collected in a trial of the OX40 agonist ivuxolimab. This sequence joins TRBV27 and TRBJ1-6; TRBD1 agrees at 7 bases. The source is an adult with an advanced solid tumor such as melanoma, head and neck, liver or kidney cancer. DNA of the CDR3: TGTGCCAGCAGCCTCGAGGGACAGTGGGGATCACCCCTCCACTTT. It encodes CASSLEGQWGSPLHF.